Sequencing of this T cell receptor beta chain was carried out in a study of prognosis after radiotherapy for stage I lung cancer. Study overall: After radiotherapy, distant metastases appeared in a handful of patients at a median of roughly 7 months, and approximately 15 patients showed no significant progression. Study findings and constraints: Compared with a median of 10,088 beforehand, unique TCR clone counts dropped to approximately 7,000 after stereotactic body radiation therapy. Some patients went on to develop distant metastases. Their Shannon entropy after stereotactic body radiation therapy was lower, and its change from baseline was also lower.

V dropped 2 bases and J dropped 4 bases, with 11 bases sitting between them. This CDR3 spans 14 amino acids. CDR1 and CDR2 from the germline V gene are SGHTA and FQGTGA. Multiplex PCR in two rounds served to amplify TCR beta CDR3 from genomic DNA. Round-one PCR had primers specific to each TRBV and TRBJ gene. TCRdb re-called the multiplex PCR reads with MiXCR, one entry per CDR3 protein. The sample has roughly 20,000 distinct CDR3 sequences; 55% are singletons. Concerning this clonotype: Its matching antigen is unknown.

Sequenced here: PBMCs, sampled before or after stereotactic body radiation therapy (not recorded which). This chain joins TRBV7-3 and TRBJ1-2, with D unresolved. The clonotype comes from a donor aged 50 or older with non-small cell lung cancer. The CDR3 sequence is CASSLGPDSYGYTF. The CDR3 DNA reads as TGTGCCAGCAGCTTAGGACCCGACTCCTATGGCTACACCTTC.